The present T cell receptor beta chain was sequenced within a study of cytomegalovirus exposure and HLA in healthy donors. General study findings and limits: The study recorded 164 TCR beta chains that were cytomegalovirus-associated. It was found in a later analysis that first-cohort TCR clusters tended to co-occur in the 120 validation repertoires.

Data came from immunoSEQ multiplex PCR; TCRdb stores just in-frame clones and leaves some out. The table lists about 220,000 clones, roughly 84% of them singletons. The V and J ends lost 6 bases and 3 bases, in that order; junction bases with no gene match: 3. The CDR3 is made up of 15 amino acids. The germline gives CDR1 LNHDA, CDR2 SQIVND (reference sequence). Concerning this clone: Its specificity is not known.

The rearrangement joins TRBV19 to TRBJ1-4; 11 nucleotides align to TRBD1. The source is a woman aged 25 to 39 in good health and CMV-seropositive. Sample: PBMCs. This CDR3 is CASSAGQGANEKLFF. CDR3 DNA: TGTGCCAGTAGCGCGGGACAGGGGGCTAATGAAAAACTGTTTTTT.